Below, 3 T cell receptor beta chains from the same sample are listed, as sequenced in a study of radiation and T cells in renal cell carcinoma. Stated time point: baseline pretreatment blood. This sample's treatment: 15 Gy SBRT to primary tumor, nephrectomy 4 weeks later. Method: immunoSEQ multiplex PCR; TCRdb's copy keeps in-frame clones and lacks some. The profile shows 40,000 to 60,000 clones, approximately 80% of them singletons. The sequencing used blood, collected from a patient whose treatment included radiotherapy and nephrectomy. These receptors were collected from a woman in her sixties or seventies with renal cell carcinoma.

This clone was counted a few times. As DNA, the CDR3 is TGTGCCAGTAGTATAGAAGAGGGCTATCCCTACAATGAGCAGTTCTTC. Amino acid sequence: CASSIEEGYPYNEQFF. V gene TRBV19 combines with J gene TRBJ2-1, with TRBD2 as a possible D gene (5 bases). The CDR3 loop spans 16 amino acids. Trimming shortened V by 0 bases and J by 2 bases, and 11 bases separated the two germline ends. Germline V gene data show CDR1 as LNHDA and CDR2 as SQIVND (reference sequence).

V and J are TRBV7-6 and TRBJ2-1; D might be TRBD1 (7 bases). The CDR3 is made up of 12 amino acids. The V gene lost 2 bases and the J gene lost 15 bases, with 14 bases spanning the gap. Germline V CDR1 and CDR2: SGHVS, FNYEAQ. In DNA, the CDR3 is TGTGCCAGCAGCTTACCGACAGGGAGGCCGTTCTTC. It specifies CASSLPTGRPFF.

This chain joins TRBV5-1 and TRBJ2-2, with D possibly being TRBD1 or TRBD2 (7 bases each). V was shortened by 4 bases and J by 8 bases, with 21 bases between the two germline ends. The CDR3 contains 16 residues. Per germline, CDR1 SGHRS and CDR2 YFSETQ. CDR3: CASSRGADRVSGELFF. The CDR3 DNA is TGCGCCAGCAGCCGGGGGGCCGACAGGGTATCTGGGGAGCTGTTTTTT.